This record concerns one T cell receptor beta chain sequence. The data were taken from a study of control samples from healthy donors and cancer patients. Germline CDR1 and CDR2: MGHRA and YSYEKL. Trimming took 0 bases from V and 10 from J, leaving 13 bases between them. The CDR3 has 14 residues. Profiled with immunoSEQ multiplex PCR; TCRdb holds only in-frame clones, not every one. The sample yields some 110,000 clones, under 90% seen once. Specimen: blood. This chain connects TRBV4-1 to TRBJ2-1; the D gene is possibly TRBD2 (6 bases). This receptor was identified in a woman between 50 and 59 years old in good health. CDR3 protein: CASSQDPLAAEQFF. Here the CDR3 DNA reads TGCGCCAGCAGCCAAGACCCCTTAGCGGCCGAGCAGTTCTTC.